The 26 T cell receptor beta chains given below trace back to one sample, sequenced in a study of OX40 agonist ivuxolimab in advanced cancers. Measured with immunoSEQ multiplex PCR; TCRdb has only the in-frame clones, and not every one. This sample has about 110,000 clones, with 90% found just once. The sample was CD4+ or CD8+ T cells sorted from blood, taken in a trial of the OX40 agonist ivuxolimab. These receptors originate from an adult with an advanced solid tumor such as melanoma, head and neck, liver or kidney cancer.

This clone was recorded once. V and J are TRBV5-4 and TRBJ2-1, with 9 bases fitting TRBD2. The germline CDR1 and CDR2 sequences are SGHNT and YYREEE (reference sequence). With V trimmed by 4 bases and J by 6 bases, 11 bases remained unmatched. The CDR3 runs to 16 residues. CDR3 bases: TGTGCCAGCAGCGGGGGAGGGACTAGCCTCGTCAATGAGCAGTTCTTC. Translating it yields CASSGGGTSLVNEQFF. Full variable domain (rest looked up from reference TRBV5-4 and TRBJ2-1): ETGVTQSPTHLIKTRGQQVTLRCSSQSGHNTVSWYQQALGQGPQFIFQYYREEENGRGNFPPRFSGLQFPNYSSELNVNALELDDSALYLCASSGGGTSLVNEQFFGPGTRLTVL.

The chain links TRBV7-9 to TRBJ1-1; D gene unclear. Germline V CDR1 and CDR2: SEHNR, FQNEAQ (reference sequence). The V and J ends lost 7 bases and 0 bases respectively, with 9 bases between them. This CDR3 has 13 amino acids. The CDR3 is CASKESLNTEAFF. The CDR3 nucleotides are TGTGCCAGCAAGGAGTCCCTGAACACTGAAGCTTTCTTT.

The chain combines TRBV7-2 with TRBJ2-5; D is possibly TRBD2 (5 bases). The CDR3 is made up of 14 amino acids. V lost 1 base and J 5 bases, leaving 11 bases between the germline ends. Per the germline V gene, CDR1 is SGHTA and CDR2 is FQGNSA. The CDR3 sequence is CASSLGLALETQYF. CDR3 in DNA: TGTGCCAGCAGCTTAGGCCTAGCCCTGGAGACCCAGTACTTC.

The chain is built from TRBV28 and TRBJ1-5, with no clear D. Between the trimmed V and J ends, which lost 9 bases and 0 bases, there was a span of 12 bases. The CDR3 spans 14 residues. Germline V gene sequence: CDR1 MDHEN, CDR2 SYDVKM. Written as DNA, the CDR3 is TGTGCCAGGGTAAAAAGGGATAGCAATCAGCCCCAGCATTTT. It encodes CARVKRDSNQPQHF.

The rearrangement uses TRBV7-2 and TRBJ2-1; 7 bases agree with TRBD2. J was trimmed by 0 bases and V by 0 bases; bases with no gene match: 2. Germline V gives CDR1 SGHTA, CDR2 FQGNSA. The CDR3 covers 16 residues. CDR3 sequence: CASSLARGSSYNEQFF. The CDR3 DNA is TGTGCCAGCAGCTTAGCGCGGGGGAGCTCCTACAATGAGCAGTTCTTC.

The chain recombines TRBV6-5 with TRBJ2-1; TRBD2 aligns across 11 bases. Germline trimming cut 5 bases from V and 2 bases from J; bases unmatched to any gene: 2. This CDR3 region has 15 residues. CDR1 and CDR2 from the germline V gene are MNHEY and SVGAGI. CDR3 coding DNA: TGTGCCAGCAGTAAGGGACTAGCGGCCTACAATGAGCAGTTCTTC. This translates into CASSKGLAAYNEQFF.

The chain links TRBV30 to TRBJ2-1, with 7 bases identical to TRBD2. This CDR3 region has 13 residues. With V trimmed by 2 bases and J by 8 bases, 6 bases remained unmatched. In germline, CDR1 is GTSNPN, CDR2 SVGIG (reference sequence). CDR3 DNA: TGTGCCTGGAGTTCGGGGGGAGTCGATGAGCAGTTCTTC. This sequence encodes CAWSSGGVDEQFF.

For the CDR3, the DNA is TGCGCCAGCAGCTTGGGGAGGCTGGAGGAAAAACTGTTTTTT. Amino acids: CASSLGRLEEKLFF. The chain couples TRBV5-1 to TRBJ1-4; D gene uncertain. V shed 0 bases and J shed 8 bases, with 11 bases lying between them. The CDR3 covers 14 residues. Germline CDR1 is SGHRS and CDR2 is YFSETQ.

The chain couples TRBV9 to TRBJ1-6; a weak D match, TRBD1 (6 bases). CDR3 length equals 14 residues. From germline, CDR1 is SGDLS and CDR2 YYNGEE. V was trimmed by 2 bases and J by 6 bases, leaving 9 bases between them. As DNA, the CDR3 is TGTGCCAGCAGCGTCGGACAGATTAATTCACCCCTCCACTTT. As protein: CASSVGQINSPLHF.

This chain uses TRBV5-1 with TRBJ2-2, with D possibly matching TRBD2 (5 bases). V was shortened by 4 bases and J by 7 bases, with 11 bases between the two germline ends. This CDR3 is built from 13 residues. Germline CDR1 SGHRS, CDR2 YFSETQ. CDR3 sequence reads: CASSGGWDGELFF. Here the CDR3 DNA reads TGCGCCAGCAGCGGAGGCTGGGACGGGGAGCTGTTTTTT.

This clone was detected once. J is TRBJ1-4 and V is TRBV19, with D tentatively TRBD1 (5 bases). V was cut by 10 bases and J by 4 bases, with 16 bases left in between. The CDR3 is 14 amino acids. CDR1 LNHDA and CDR2 SQIVND come from the germline V gene (reference sequence). CDR3 nucleotide sequence: TGTGCCACAACATCGACAGTGTATAATGAAAAACTGTTTTTT. Protein product: CATTSTVYNEKLFF.

The rearrangement links TRBV28 to TRBJ2-3, with a possible D match to TRBD2 (7 bases). V gave up 3 bases and J gave up 6 bases, with 13 bases separating them. CDR3 length: 14 amino acids. Germline CDR1 reads MDHEN; CDR2 reads SYDVKM. CDR3 DNA sequence: TGTGCCAGCAGTTTTGGGGGGGCTCGTGATACGCAGTATTTT. Its protein product is CASSFGGARDTQYF.

The V call is TRBV28, the J call TRBJ1-1; the D gene is possibly TRBD1 (5 bases). Trimming took 5 bases from V and 1 from J, leaving 11 bases between them. The CDR3 extends over 14 amino acids. Germline-derived CDR1 and CDR2 are MDHEN and SYDVKM. CDR3 nucleotides: TGTGCCAGCAGTACGGGGCCAACGAACACTGAAGCTTTCTTT. Translated: CASSTGPTNTEAFF.

The chain carries TRBV6-4 and TRBJ2-5, with a possible D match to TRBD1 (6 bases). CDR1 MRHNA and CDR2 SNTAGT come from the germline V gene. CDR3 length: 15 residues. V was cut by 0 bases and J by 1 base, with 9 bases left in between. In DNA, the CDR3 is TGTGCCAGCAGTGACTCCGGGACACCCCAAGAGACCCAGTACTTC. Translated, it gives CASSDSGTPQETQYF.

This clone showed up just once. V usage is TRBV5-1 and J usage is TRBJ2-5, with 7 positions matching TRBD1. J lost 3 bases, V lost 4 bases, and 6 bases had no gene match. The CDR3 has 14 residues. In germline, CDR1 is SGHRS, CDR2 YFSETQ. CDR3 residues: CASSPGTAEETQYF. The CDR3, as DNA: TGCGCCAGCAGCCCTGGGACAGCCGAAGAGACCCAGTACTTC.

This rearrangement joins TRBV9 to TRBJ2-1, with 15 bases aligning to TRBD2. This CDR3 region has 19 residues. The germline V gene has CDR1 SGDLS and CDR2 YYNGEE. The J segment lost 5 bases and the V segment lost 0 bases, leaving 9 bases of the junction unmatched. CDR3 coding DNA: TGTGCCAGCAGCGTAGCAGCGGGACTAGCGGGGGGATCGGACAATGAGCAGTTCTTC. Translation gives CASSVAAGLAGGSDNEQFF.

This chain connects TRBV6-5 to TRBJ2-3; no clear D gene. V was trimmed by 5 bases and J by 0 bases, leaving 12 bases between them. CDR1 is MNHEY and CDR2 is SVGAGI in the germline V gene. The CDR3 length is 15 residues. The CDR3 DNA sequence: TGTGCCAGCAGTCACCTCGGACGGAGCACAGATACGCAGTATTTT. It encodes CASSHLGRSTDTQYF.

The chain is built from TRBV18 and TRBJ1-1; D gene ambiguous. Germline V gene lookup returns CDR1 KGHSH and CDR2 LQKENI. This CDR3 contains 13 residues. V gave up 4 bases and J gave up 6 bases, with 12 bases separating them. The CDR3 sequence: CASSRDFPAEAFF. CDR3 in DNA: TGTGCCAGCTCACGCGACTTTCCGGCTGAAGCTTTCTTT.

There are a few counts of this clone. This chain links TRBV7-8 with TRBJ2-7, with TRBD2 matching 12 bases. The germline gives CDR1 SGHVS, CDR2 FQNEAQ. With 5 bases clipped from V and 2 bases from J, the junction kept 4 bases outside the gene matches. This CDR3 contains 15 residues. The CDR3 reads CASSRLAGETYEQYF. The DNA of the CDR3 is TGTGCCAGCAGCCGACTAGCGGGGGAAACCTACGAGCAGTACTTC.

The chain joins TRBV7-9 to TRBJ2-7, with D uncertain. The germline gives CDR1 SEHNR, CDR2 FQNEAQ (reference sequence). The V end lost 4 bases, the J end lost 6 bases, and 4 bases lay between the germline ends. CDR3 length: 10 residues. Here the CDR3 DNA reads TGTGCCAGCAGCTGGGGCGAGCAGTACTTC. Translation gives CASSWGEQYF.

The chain links TRBV7-6 to TRBJ2-1; TRBD2 might be the D (5 bases). The CDR3 runs 15 residues. Trimming cost V 0 bases and J 4 bases, with 10 bases left between them. Germline V CDR1 and CDR2: SGHVS, FNYEAQ. The CDR3 coding sequence is TGTGCCAGCAGCTTAGCGAGGGCCCTTTACAATGAGCAGTTCTTC. This translates into CASSLARALYNEQFF.

The J gene is TRBJ2-2, the V gene TRBV5-6; 10 nucleotides line up with TRBD1. The V and J ends lost 5 bases and 3 bases, in that order; junction bases with no gene match: 4. Germline CDR1 is SGHDT and CDR2 is YYEEEE. The CDR3 is made up of 15 amino acids. The CDR3: CASREGTGDTGELFF. CDR3 sequence (DNA): TGTGCCAGCAGAGAGGGGACAGGGGACACCGGGGAGCTGTTTTTT.

This rearrangement joins TRBV5-1 to TRBJ2-7; tentative D call: TRBD2 (5 bases). Germline V gene lookup returns CDR1 SGHRS and CDR2 YFSETQ. The V end was cut by 0 bases, the J end by 5 bases, with 12 bases between. The CDR3 has 14 residues. As DNA, the CDR3 is TGCGCCAGCAGCTTGGGGCCGGGGATCGACGAGCAGTACTTC. It encodes CASSLGPGIDEQYF. Using reference TRBV5-1 and TRBJ2-7 for the parts outside the CDR3, the full variable domain is KAGVTQTPRYLIKTRGQQVTLSCSPISGHRSVSWYQQTPGQGLQFLFEYFSETQRNKGNFPGRFSGRQFSNSRSEMNVSTLELGDSALYLCASSLGPGIDEQYFGPGTRLTVT.

V is TRBV5-1 and J is TRBJ1-5; D is unresolved. Germline values: CDR1 SGHRS, CDR2 YFSETQ. Trimming took off 0 bases at V and 7 bases at J, with 8 bases between the two ends. CDR3 length: 13 amino acids. The CDR3 coding sequence is TGCGCCAGCAGCTTGGTTTCGGGACAGCCCCAGCATTTT. Amino acids: CASSLVSGQPQHF.

This sequence joins TRBV7-2 and TRBJ2-2; D is unclear. Germline CDR1 SGHTA, CDR2 FQGNSA. The ends were cut back, 3 bases at V and 13 bases at J, with 12 bases in the middle. This CDR3 is built from 12 residues. CDR3 bases: TGTGCCAGCAGCTTGGAAGTGGGCGTGCTGTTTTTT. This translates into CASSLEVGVLFF.

The chain is built from TRBV9 and TRBJ2-6; D uncertain. Germline CDR1 and CDR2: SGDLS and YYNGEE. Trimming took 3 bases from V and 2 from J, leaving 9 bases between them. The CDR3 is 15 amino acids. The CDR3, as DNA: TGTGCCAGCAGCGACGCACCTCCTGGGGCCAACGTCCTGACTTTC. The encoded protein is CASSDAPPGANVLTF.